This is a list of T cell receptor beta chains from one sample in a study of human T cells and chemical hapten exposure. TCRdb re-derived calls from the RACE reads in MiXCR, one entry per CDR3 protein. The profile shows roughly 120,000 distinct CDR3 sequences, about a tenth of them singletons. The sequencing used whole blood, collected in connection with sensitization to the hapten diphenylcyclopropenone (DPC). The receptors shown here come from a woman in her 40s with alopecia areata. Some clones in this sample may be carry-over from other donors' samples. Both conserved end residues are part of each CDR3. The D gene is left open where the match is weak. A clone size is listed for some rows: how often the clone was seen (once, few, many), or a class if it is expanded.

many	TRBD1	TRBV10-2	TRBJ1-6	CASRRTPGQGAYSPLHF	TGCGCCAGCCGTAGGACTCCCGGACAGGGGGCATATTCACCCCTCCACTTT
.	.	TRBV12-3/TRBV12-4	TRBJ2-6	CASSPSGISGAIVLTF	TGTGCCAGCAGTCCCTCGGGCATATCTGGGGCCATCGTCCTGACTTTC
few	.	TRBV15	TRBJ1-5	CATSSLTIQPQHF	TGTGCCACCAGCAGTCTGACCATTCAGCCCCAGCATTTT
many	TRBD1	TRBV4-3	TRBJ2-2	CASSRGGQGFTGELFF	TGCGCCAGCAGCCGAGGGGGACAGGGATTCACCGGGGAGCTGTTTTTT
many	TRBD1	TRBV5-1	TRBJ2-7	CASSPLGGQQSYEQYF	TGCGCCAGCAGCCCATTAGGGGGCCAGCAGAGCTACGAGCAGTACTTC
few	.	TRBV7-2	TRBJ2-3	CASSRTLDTQYF	TGTGCCAGCAGCCGCACGTTAGATACGCAGTATTTT
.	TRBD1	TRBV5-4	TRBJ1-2	CASSWDSTVANYGYTF	TGTGCCAGCAGCTGGGACAGCACCGTCGCCAACTATGGCTACACCTTC
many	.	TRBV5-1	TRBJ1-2	CASSLEAGFGYGYTF	TGCGCCAGCAGCTTGGAGGCAGGGTTCGGCTATGGCTACACCTTC
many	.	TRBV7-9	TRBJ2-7	CASSSLSAGAYEQYF	TGTGCCAGCAGCTCCCTTTCCGCAGGGGCCTACGAGCAGTACTTC
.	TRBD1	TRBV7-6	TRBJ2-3	CASSTERDRGRSDTQYF	TGTGCCAGCAGCACCGAAAGGGACAGGGGGCGTTCAGATACGCAGTATTTT
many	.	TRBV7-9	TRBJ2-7	CASSLEQGGLGYEQYF	TGTGCCAGCAGCTTAGAACAGGGCGGATTGGGTTACGAGCAGTACTTC
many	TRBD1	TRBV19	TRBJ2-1	CASSMRIWGQTHYNEQFF	TGTGCCAGTAGTATGAGAATATGGGGACAGACCCACTACAATGAGCAGTTCTTC
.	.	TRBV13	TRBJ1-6	CASSLNISPLHF	TGTGCCAGCAGCTTAAATATTTCACCCCTCCACTTT
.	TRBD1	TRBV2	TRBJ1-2	CASRLGTGGFGYTF	TGTGCCAGCAGGTTAGGGACAGGGGGCTTTGGCTACACCTTC
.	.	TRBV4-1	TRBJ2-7	CASSQQLDSYEQYF	TGCGCCAGCAGCCAGCAGCTGGACAGTTACGAGCAGTACTTC
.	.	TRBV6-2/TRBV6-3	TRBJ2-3	CASSYERVWDASTDTQYF	TGTGCCAGCAGTTACGAGAGAGTTTGGGATGCTAGCACAGATACGCAGTATTTT
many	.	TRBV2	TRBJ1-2	CASIEMGYGYTF	TGTGCCAGCATCGAAATGGGGTATGGCTACACCTTC
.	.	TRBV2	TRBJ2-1	CASRVGLYNEQFF	TGTGCCAGCAGGGTGGGTCTTTACAATGAGCAGTTCTTC
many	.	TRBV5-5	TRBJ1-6	CASSGTGTVNSPLHF	TGTGCCAGCAGCGGGACCGGGACGGTAAATTCACCCCTCCACTTT
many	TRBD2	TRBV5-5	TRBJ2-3	CASTRSGKGADTQYF	TGTGCCAGCACCCGTAGCGGGAAGGGCGCAGATACGCAGTATTTT
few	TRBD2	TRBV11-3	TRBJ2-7	CASSLVGGGLYEQYF	TGTGCCAGCAGCCTAGTTGGCGGGGGTCTCTACGAGCAGTACTTC
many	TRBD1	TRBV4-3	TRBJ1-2	CASSPGQGHYGYTF	TGCGCCAGCAGCCCAGGACAGGGACACTATGGCTACACCTTC
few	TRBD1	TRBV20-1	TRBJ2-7	CSAIYRGNEQYF	TGCAGTGCTATCTACAGGGGGAACGAGCAGTACTTC
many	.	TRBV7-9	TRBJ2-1	CASSWDPAYNEQFF	TGTGCCAGCAGCTGGGACCCAGCCTACAATGAGCAGTTCTTC
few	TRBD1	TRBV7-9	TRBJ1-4	CAISRGLGNEKLFF	TGTGCCATCTCCAGGGGGCTTGGTAATGAAAAACTGTTTTTT
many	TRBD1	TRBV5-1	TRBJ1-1	CASSWTGGTEAFF	TGCGCCAGCAGCTGGACAGGGGGCACTGAAGCTTTCTTT
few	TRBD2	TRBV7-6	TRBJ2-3	CASSPTSAYTDTQYF	TGTGCCAGCAGCCCGACTAGCGCCTACACAGATACGCAGTATTTT
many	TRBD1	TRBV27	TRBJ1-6	CASSWDRSPSYNSPLHF	TGTGCCAGCAGCTGGGACAGGTCCCCGTCCTATAATTCACCCCTCCACTTT
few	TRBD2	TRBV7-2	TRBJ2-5	CASSLVAGGYQETQYF	TGTGCCAGCAGCTTAGTAGCGGGGGGTTACCAAGAGACCCAGTACTTC
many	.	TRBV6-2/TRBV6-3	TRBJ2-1	CGARETGLGNEQFF	TGTGGAGCAAGGGAGACGGGGCTAGGAAATGAGCAGTTCTTC
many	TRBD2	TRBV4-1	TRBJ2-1	CASSQGWRTSGGNEQFF	TGCGCCAGCAGCCAAGGCTGGCGGACTAGCGGGGGTAATGAGCAGTTCTTC
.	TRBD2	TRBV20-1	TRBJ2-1	CSAKNGTSYGNEQFF	TGCAGTGCTAAGAACGGGACTAGCTATGGGAATGAGCAGTTCTTC
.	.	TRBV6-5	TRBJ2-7	CASGFDSSYEQYF	TGTGCCAGCGGGTTTGACTCCTCCTACGAGCAGTACTTC
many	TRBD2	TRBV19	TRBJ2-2	CASTPGRTNTGELFF	TGTGCCAGTACACCCGGGAGGACGAACACCGGGGAGCTGTTTTTT
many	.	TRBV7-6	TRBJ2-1	CASSPRDKTATEFF	TGTGCCAGCAGCCCCCGAGATAAGACAGCTACGGAGTTCTTC
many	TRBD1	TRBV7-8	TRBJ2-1	CASSSPGQGRVNPYNEQFF	TGTGCCAGCAGCTCCCCGGGACAGGGCCGCGTAAATCCCTACAATGAGCAGTTCTTC
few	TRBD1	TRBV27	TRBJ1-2	CASRDPGGNYGYTF	TGTGCCAGCAGAGATCCAGGGGGCAACTATGGCTACACCTTC
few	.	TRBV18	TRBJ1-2	CASSPFDFMGVVSNYGYTF	TGTGCCAGCTCACCTTTCGATTTTATGGGGGTTGTGTCGAACTATGGCTACACCTTC
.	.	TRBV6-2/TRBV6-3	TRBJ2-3	CASSRDLADTQYF	TGTGCCAGCAGTCGGGACCTCGCGGATACGCAGTATTTT
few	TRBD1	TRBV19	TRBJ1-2	CASRQGGYGYTF	TGTGCCAGCCGACAGGGCGGGTATGGCTACACCTTC
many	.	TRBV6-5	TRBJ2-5	CASRTGVRETQYF	TGTGCCAGCAGAACGGGGGTTCGAGAGACCCAGTACTTC
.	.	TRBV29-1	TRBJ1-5	CSAKMGNQPQHF	TGCAGCGCTAAGATGGGCAATCAGCCCCAGCATTTT
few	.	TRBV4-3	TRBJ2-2	CASSQGTGNTGELFF	TGCGCCAGCAGCCAGGGTACAGGGAACACCGGGGAGCTGTTTTTT
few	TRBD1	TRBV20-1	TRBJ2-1	CSAREAARGLTEQFF	TGCAGTGCTAGAGAGGCGGCGAGGGGGCTGACTGAGCAGTTCTTC
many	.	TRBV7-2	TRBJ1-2	CASSPGQPYGYTF	TGTGCCAGCAGCCCCGGACAGCCCTATGGCTACACCTTC
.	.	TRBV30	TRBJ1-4	CAWSGSEGGEKLFF	TGTGCCTGGAGTGGAAGCGAGGGGGGTGAAAAACTGTTTTTT
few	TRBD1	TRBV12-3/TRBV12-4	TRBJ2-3	CASSLGGTGSDTQYF	TGTGCCAGCAGTTTAGGTGGGACAGGGTCAGATACGCAGTATTTT
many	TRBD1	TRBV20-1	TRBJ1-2	CSANQGAWGYGYTF	TGCAGTGCTAATCAGGGGGCTTGGGGCTATGGCTACACCTTC
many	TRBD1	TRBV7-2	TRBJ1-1	CASSSQTGSTEAFF	TGTGCCAGCAGCTCCCAGACAGGGAGTACTGAAGCTTTCTTT
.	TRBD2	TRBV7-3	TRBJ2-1	CASSLNRGLAGPYNEQFF	TGTGCCAGCAGCTTAAACAGGGGACTAGCGGGACCCTACAATGAGCAGTTCTTC
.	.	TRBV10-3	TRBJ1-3	CAITSDLSGNTIYF	TGTGCCATCACTTCGGATCTCTCTGGAAACACCATATATTTT
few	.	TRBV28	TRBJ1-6	CASSSFGGSYNSPLHF	TGTGCCAGCAGCTCCTTCGGGGGATCCTATAATTCACCCCTCCACTTT